These 2 T cell receptor beta chains share one sample of origin, sequenced in a study of T cell changes during pregnancy in multiple sclerosis. Method: immunoSEQ multiplex PCR; TCRdb's copy keeps in-frame clones and lacks some. The sample has some 87,000 clones, around 94% seen once. The starting material was CD4+ T cells from peripheral blood mononuclear cells, obtained before pregnancy. Receptor source: a female donor with multiple sclerosis, enrolled in a pregnancy study.

The chain employs TRBV4-1 and TRBJ2-7, with a possible D match to TRBD1 (5 bases). Trimming pared 4 bases from V and 3 bases from J, leaving 16 bases between. This CDR3 comprises 15 residues. Germline V gene data show CDR1 as MGHRA and CDR2 as YSYEKL. CDR3 DNA sequence: TGCGCCAGCAGCCTTATGACAGTGAACTTCTACGAGCAGTACTTC. Its translation is CASSLMTVNFYEQYF.

This clone came up once. The chain links TRBV19 to TRBJ2-7, with D possibly being TRBD2 (5 bases). Trimming stripped 3 bases from V and 2 bases from J, with 14 bases between. The CDR3 consists of 15 residues. Germline V gene data show CDR1 as LNHDA and CDR2 as SQIVND (reference sequence). The CDR3 coding sequence is TGTGCCAGTAGTATGGGGTCGGAGCGGACCTACGAGCAGTACTTC. Its protein is CASSMGSERTYEQYF.